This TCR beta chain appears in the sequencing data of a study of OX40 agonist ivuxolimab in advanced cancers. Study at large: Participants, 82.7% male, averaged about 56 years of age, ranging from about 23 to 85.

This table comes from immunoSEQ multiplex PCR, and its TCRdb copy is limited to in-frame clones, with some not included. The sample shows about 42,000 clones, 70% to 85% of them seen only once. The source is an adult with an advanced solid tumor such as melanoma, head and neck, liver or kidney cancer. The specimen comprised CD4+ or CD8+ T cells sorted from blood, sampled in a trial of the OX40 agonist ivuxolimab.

The CDR3 is CASSLTPLMSYTF. In DNA form, the CDR3 reads TGTGCCAGCAGCTTAACCCCCCTTATGAGCTACACCTTC. The V gene is TRBV11-2, the J gene TRBJ1-2; D not resolved. Trimming removed 2 bases from V and 9 bases from J, with 13 bases in between. This CDR3 has 13 residues. From germline, CDR1 is SGHAT and CDR2 FQNNGV.